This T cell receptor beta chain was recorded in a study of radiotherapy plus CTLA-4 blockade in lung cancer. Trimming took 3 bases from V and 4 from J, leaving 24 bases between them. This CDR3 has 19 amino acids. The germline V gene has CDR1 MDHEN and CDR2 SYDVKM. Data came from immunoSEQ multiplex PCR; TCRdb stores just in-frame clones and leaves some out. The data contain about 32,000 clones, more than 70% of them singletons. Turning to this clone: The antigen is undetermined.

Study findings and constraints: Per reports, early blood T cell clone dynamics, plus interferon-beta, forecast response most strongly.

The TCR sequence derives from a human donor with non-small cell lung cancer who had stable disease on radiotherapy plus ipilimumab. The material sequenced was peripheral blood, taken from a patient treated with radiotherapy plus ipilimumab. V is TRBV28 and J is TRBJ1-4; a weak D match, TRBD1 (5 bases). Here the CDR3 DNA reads TGTGCCAGCAGTTTCCCGCAGGGCTCATCAATTGTTGGTAATGAAAAACTGTTTTTT. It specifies CASSFPQGSSIVGNEKLFF. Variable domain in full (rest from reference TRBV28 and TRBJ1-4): DVKVTQSSRYLVKRTGEKVFLECVQDMDHENMFWYRQDPGLGLRLIYFSYDVKMKEKGDIPEGYSVSREKKERFSLILESASTNQTSMYLCASSFPQGSSIVGNEKLFFGSGTQLSVL.